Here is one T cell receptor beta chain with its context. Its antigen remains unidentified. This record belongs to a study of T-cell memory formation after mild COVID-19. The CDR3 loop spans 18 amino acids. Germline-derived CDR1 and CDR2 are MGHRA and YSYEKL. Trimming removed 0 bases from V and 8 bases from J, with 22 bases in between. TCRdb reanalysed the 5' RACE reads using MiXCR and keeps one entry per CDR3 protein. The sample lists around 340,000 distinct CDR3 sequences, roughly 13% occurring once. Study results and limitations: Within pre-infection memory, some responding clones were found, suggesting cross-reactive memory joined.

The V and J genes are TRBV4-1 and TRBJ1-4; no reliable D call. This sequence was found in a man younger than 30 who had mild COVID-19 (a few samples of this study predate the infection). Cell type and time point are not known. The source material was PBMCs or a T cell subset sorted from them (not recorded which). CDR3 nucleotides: TGCGCCAGCAGCCAAGAGTTTGGGGTGGGTCGGGGAGAAGAAAAACTGTTTTTT. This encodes CASSQEFGVGRGEEKLFF.